This is a list of T cell receptor beta chains from one sample in a study of blood T cell repertoires in COVID-19. Generated by immunoSEQ multiplex PCR, the TCRdb table keeps only in-frame clones and is missing some. The table includes some 150,000 clones, 82% detected once. The sequencing input was peripheral blood. Receptors originate from a woman aged 65 to 85 with acute or convalescent COVID-19. Each CDR3 is given with its conserved first and last residue. A D gene is named only where the DNA matches it firmly. Expanded clones are given a class, and other clones once, few, many or no size at all.

d_call,clone_size,v_call,j_call,cdr3_aa,cdr3_nt
NA,NA,TRBV29-1,TRBJ2-1,CSVERPEWSSYNEQFF,TGCAGCGTTGAAAGGCCCGAGTGGAGCTCCTACAATGAGCAGTTCTTC
NA,NA,TRBV9,TRBJ1-3,CASSAYSGNTIYF,TGTGCCAGCAGCGCCTACTCTGGAAACACCATATATTTT
NA,NA,TRBV11-2,TRBJ2-7,CASSFLYEQYF,TGTGCCAGCAGCTTCCTCTACGAGCAGTACTTC
NA,NA,TRBV30,TRBJ1-6,CAWSVRGSRFPNSPLHF,TGTGCCTGGAGTGTAAGAGGCAGCCGATTCCCCAATTCACCCCTCCACTTT
TRBD1,NA,TRBV30,TRBJ2-1,CAWNGQGRNEQFF,TGTGCCTGGAACGGACAGGGTAGGAATGAGCAGTTCTTC
NA,NA,TRBV28,TRBJ2-7,CASREGGGYSSYEQYF,TGTGCCAGCAGGGAGGGAGGAGGCTATAGCTCCTACGAGCAGTACTTC
NA,NA,TRBV19,TRBJ1-2,CANEALGRRYYGYTF,TGTGCCAATGAAGCGTTGGGTAGGCGTTACTATGGCTACACCTTC
TRBD2,few,TRBV7-2,TRBJ2-3,CASSSRTSGKSTDTQYF,TGTGCCAGCAGCTCCCGGACTAGCGGGAAAAGCACAGATACGCAGTATTTT
NA,NA,TRBV10-1,TRBJ2-7,CARSAPSSYEQYF,TGCGCCCGCTCCGCGCCGAGCTCCTACGAGCAGTACTTC
TRBD2,NA,TRBV6-5,TRBJ2-3,CASKLAGVDTQYF,TGTGCCAGCAAACTAGCGGGGGTAGATACGCAGTATTTT
TRBD1,NA,TRBV10-3,TRBJ2-7,CAVSVDRASEQYF,TGTGCCGTATCCGTGGACAGGGCATCCGAGCAGTACTTC
TRBD2,NA,TRBV5-1,TRBJ2-1,CASSLTSGGYNEQFF,TGCGCCAGCAGCTTGACTAGCGGGGGTTACAATGAGCAGTTCTTC
NA,NA,TRBV28,TRBJ1-5,CASSFRGENGPQHF,TGTGCCAGCAGTTTCCGCGGAGAGAACGGGCCCCAGCATTTT
TRBD1,NA,TRBV2,TRBJ1-2,CASSYSGPGQGNTF,TGTGCCAGCAGTTACTCTGGGCCGGGACAGGGAAACACCTTC
NA,NA,TRBV6-6,TRBJ2-1,CASSDYREGEQFF,TGTGCCAGCAGTGATTACAGGGAAGGTGAGCAGTTCTTC
NA,few,TRBV28,TRBJ2-7,CASSLWRSPNPAEQYF,TGTGCCAGCAGTTTATGGAGAAGTCCGAACCCTGCCGAGCAGTACTTC
NA,NA,TRBV9,TRBJ1-3,CASSKTGQSFLSGNTIYF,TGTGCCAGCAGCAAGACTGGACAGTCCTTTCTCTCTGGAAACACCATATATTTT
NA,few,TRBV19,TRBJ1-6,CASSSQTNSPLHF,TGTGCCAGTAGTTCCCAGACAAATTCACCCCTCCACTTT
NA,NA,TRBV5-5,TRBJ1-5,CASSSIGSNQPQHF,TGTGCCAGCAGCTCAATCGGGAGCAATCAGCCCCAGCATTTT
NA,few,TRBV2,TRBJ1-1,CASSPQGTEAFF,TGTGCCAGCAGCCCACAGGGAACTGAAGCTTTCTTT
TRBD2,NA,TRBV20-1,TRBJ2-5,CRGGSGETQYF,TGCAGGGGCGGTAGCGGGGAGACCCAGTACTTC
NA,NA,TRBV3-1/TRBV3-2,TRBJ1-5,CASSGPGPQHF,TGTGCCAGCAGCGGACCGGGACCCCAGCATTTT
NA,once,TRBV28,TRBJ1-5,CASRPGGGGKAQHF,TGTGCCAGCCGACCTGGCGGGGGTGGGAAGGCCCAGCATTTT
NA,NA,TRBV11-2,TRBJ2-1,CASSLDRGYNEQFF,TGTGCCAGCAGCTTAGATAGGGGATACAATGAGCAGTTCTTC
TRBD1,NA,TRBV4-3,TRBJ2-7,CASSQAPGQDSHPSSYEQYF,TGCGCCAGCAGCCAAGCCCCGGGACAGGACTCTCATCCGAGCTCCTACGAGCAGTACTTC
TRBD1,NA,TRBV2,TRBJ1-4,CASSPLAGQGLEKLFF,TGTGCCAGCAGCCCTCTTGCGGGACAGGGTCTAGAAAAACTGTTTTTT
NA,once,TRBV28,TRBJ2-7,CASSVASLVVYEQYF,TGTGCCAGCAGCGTGGCGTCCCTAGTGGTCTACGAGCAGTACTTC
NA,NA,TRBV6-5,TRBJ1-6,CASSYSADYNSPLHF,TGTGCCAGCAGTTACTCGGCAGATTATAATTCACCCCTCCACTTT
NA,NA,TRBV5-1,TRBJ1-1,CASRRQESNTEAFF,TGCGCCAGCAGAAGACAGGAGAGTAACACTGAAGCTTTCTTT
TRBD2,NA,TRBV5-1,TRBJ2-1,CASSSSGGPYNEQFF,TGCGCCAGCAGTTCCAGCGGGGGGCCTTACAATGAGCAGTTCTTC
NA,NA,TRBV6-5,TRBJ2-2,CASSYLTGTPPGELFF,TGTGCCAGCAGTTACCTCACCGGGACTCCCCCCGGGGAGCTGTTTTTT
NA,NA,TRBV7-3,TRBJ2-3,CASSLTGGDDTQYF,TGTGCCAGCAGCTTAACAGGGGGTGATGATACGCAGTATTTT
TRBD1,NA,TRBV10-3,TRBJ2-5,CAGGTGEQETQYF,TGTGCCGGAGGGACAGGGGAACAAGAGACCCAGTACTTC
NA,NA,TRBV6-2/TRBV6-3,TRBJ1-1,CASSRGWAGTVKNTEAFF,TGTGCCAGCAGTAGGGGGTGGGCAGGCACCGTTAAGAACACTGAAGCTTTCTTT
TRBD1,NA,TRBV6-2/TRBV6-3,TRBJ1-1,CASSYSQGTEAFF,TGTGCCAGCAGTTACTCACAGGGGACTGAAGCTTTCTTT
NA,NA,TRBV20-1,TRBJ1-2,CSATGNYGYTF,TGCAGTGCGACTGGAAACTATGGCTACACCTTC
NA,once,TRBV11-2,TRBJ1-1,CASSFGGNTEAFF,TGTGCCAGCAGCTTCGGGGGTAACACTGAAGCTTTCTTT
TRBD1,NA,TRBV28,TRBJ1-5,CASSLGQVFNQPQHF,TGTGCCAGCAGTTTAGGACAGGTCTTTAATCAGCCCCAGCATTTT
NA,NA,TRBV5-4,TRBJ1-3,CASSSPRTDLGNTIYF,TGTGCCAGCAGCTCCCCCCGGACAGACCTTGGAAACACCATATATTTT
TRBD2,NA,TRBV5-1,TRBJ2-3,CASSYRPTSGGAADTQYF,TGCGCCAGCAGTTACCGCCCGACTAGCGGGGGGGCGGCAGATACGCAGTATTTT
NA,NA,TRBV29-1,TRBJ2-5,CSVRPGFGRGAQQETQYF,TGCAGCGTTCGCCCCGGGTTTGGCAGGGGGGCCCAACAAGAGACCCAGTACTTC
NA,NA,TRBV7-9,TRBJ2-1,CASSLAVQRHYNEQFF,TGTGCCAGCAGCTTAGCGGTCCAGCGGCATTACAATGAGCAGTTCTTC
TRBD1,NA,TRBV7-9,TRBJ2-7,CASSSTGVDYEQYF,TGTGCCAGCAGCTCGACAGGGGTCGACTACGAGCAGTACTTC
NA,NA,TRBV29-1,TRBJ2-3,CSVTVPPSTDTQYF,TGCAGCGTTACGGTCCCCCCTAGCACAGATACGCAGTATTTT
TRBD1,once,TRBV4-3,TRBJ1-2,CASSQDRTDRGWNGYTF,TGCGCCAGCAGCCAAGATCGTACGGACAGGGGATGGAATGGCTACACCTTC
NA,NA,TRBV2,TRBJ2-1,CASGALYNEQFF,TGTGCCAGCGGGGCTCTATACAATGAGCAGTTCTTC
TRBD2,NA,TRBV12-3/TRBV12-4,TRBJ2-3,CAISPGGSDTQYF,TGTGCCATTAGTCCGGGAGGCTCAGATACGCAGTATTTT
TRBD1,once,TRBV24-1,TRBJ2-5,CATSDRTGHKETQYF,TGTGCCACCAGTGATCGGACAGGACATAAAGAGACCCAGTACTTC
NA,NA,TRBV18,TRBJ2-2,CASSPWGRNTGELFF,TGTGCCAGCTCACCATGGGGCCGGAACACCGGGGAGCTGTTTTTT
TRBD1,NA,TRBV18,TRBJ1-2,CATTGNYGYTF,TGTGCAACGACAGGGAACTATGGCTACACCTTC
NA,NA,TRBV20-1,TRBJ1-1,CSASEGKSAFF,TGCAGTGCTAGCGAGGGAAAGTCTGCTTTCTTT
NA,NA,TRBV30,TRBJ1-1,CAWSVRGINTEAFF,TGTGCCTGGAGTGTACGGGGTATTAACACTGAAGCTTTCTTT
NA,NA,TRBV5-4,TRBJ2-7,CASSSIHRGTYEQYF,TGTGCCAGCAGTTCAATTCATCGGGGGACCTACGAGCAGTACTTC
TRBD2,NA,TRBV2,TRBJ2-5,CASGGLAGMETQYF,TGTGCCAGCGGAGGGCTAGCGGGGATGGAGACCCAGTACTTC
NA,NA,TRBV3-1/TRBV3-2,TRBJ2-7,CASSLAGSSYEQYF,TGTGCCAGCAGCCTCGCGGGGAGCTCCTACGAGCAGTACTTC